The T cell receptor beta chain described here comes from a study of T cells after yellow fever vaccination. MiXCR, applied by TCRdb to the 5' RACE reads, yields one record per CDR3 protein. The table lists about 400,000 distinct CDR3 sequences, around 6.5% of them singletons, with 15% in the top ten. The V gene lost 3 bases and the J gene lost 0 bases, with 14 bases spanning the gap. This CDR3 contains 16 residues. Germline values: CDR1 DFQATT, CDR2 SNEGSKA (reference sequence). Sequenced material: PBMCs, taken 5 days after the yellow fever booster vaccination. This TCR came from a man aged 25 to 45 who received the YFV17D yellow fever vaccine. This sequence joins TRBV20-1 and TRBJ2-2; the D call may be TRBD1 or TRBD2 (5 bases each). Here the CDR3 DNA reads TGCAGTGCTAGTAATACCGGGACGGCGAACACCGGGGAGCTGTTTTTT. It codes for CSASNTGTANTGELFF.